This TCR beta chain is drawn from a study of control samples from healthy donors and cancer patients. Produced via immunoSEQ multiplex PCR; TCRdb's table is partial and in-frame only. Found here are some 130,000 clones, approximately 94% of them singletons; the top ten hold less than 4.5%. V shed 0 bases and J 10 bases; nucleotides not matched to a gene: 8. CDR1 is MGHRA and CDR2 is YSYEKL in the germline V gene. The CDR3 extends over 15 amino acids. This clonotype was obtained from a man aged 30-40 years in good health. The J gene is TRBJ1-5, the V gene TRBV4-1; 8 bases align to TRBD1. Sequenced sample: blood. The CDR3 loop reads CASSQDGQGVPPQHF. The CDR3 DNA is TGCGCCAGCAGCCAAGACGGACAGGGTGTTCCCCCCCAGCATTTT.